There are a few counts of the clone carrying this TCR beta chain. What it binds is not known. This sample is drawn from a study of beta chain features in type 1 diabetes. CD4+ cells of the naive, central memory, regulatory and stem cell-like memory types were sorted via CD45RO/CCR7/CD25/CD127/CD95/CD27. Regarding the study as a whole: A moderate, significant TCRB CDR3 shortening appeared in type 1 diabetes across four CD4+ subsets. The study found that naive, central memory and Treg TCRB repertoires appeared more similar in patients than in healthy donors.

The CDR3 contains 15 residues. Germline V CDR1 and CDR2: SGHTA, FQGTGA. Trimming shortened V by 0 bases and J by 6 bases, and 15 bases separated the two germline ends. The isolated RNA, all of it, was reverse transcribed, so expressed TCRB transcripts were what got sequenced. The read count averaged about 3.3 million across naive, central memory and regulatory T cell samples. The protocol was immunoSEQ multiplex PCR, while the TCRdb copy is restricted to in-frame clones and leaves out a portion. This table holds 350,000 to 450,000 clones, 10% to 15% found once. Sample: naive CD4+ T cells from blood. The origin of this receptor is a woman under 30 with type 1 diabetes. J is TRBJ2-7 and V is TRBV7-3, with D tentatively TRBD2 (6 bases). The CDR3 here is CASSLTGGSVSEQYF. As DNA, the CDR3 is TGTGCCAGCAGCTTAACGGGAGGTTCAGTAAGCGAGCAGTACTTC.